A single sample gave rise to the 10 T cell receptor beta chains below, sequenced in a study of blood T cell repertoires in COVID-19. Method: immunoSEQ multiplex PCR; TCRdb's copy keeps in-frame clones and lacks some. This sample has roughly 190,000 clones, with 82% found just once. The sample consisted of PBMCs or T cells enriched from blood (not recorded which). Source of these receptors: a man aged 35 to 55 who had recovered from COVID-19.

The DNA of the CDR3 is TGTGCCAGCCGAAGACAGGGCAATCAGCCCCAGCATTTT. It encodes CASRRQGNQPQHF. The chain recombines TRBV19 with TRBJ1-5; possible D gene TRBD1, 6 bases. In germline, CDR1 is LNHDA, CDR2 SQIVND (reference sequence). This CDR3 region has 13 residues. V lost 9 bases, J lost 2 bases, and 11 bases lay in between.

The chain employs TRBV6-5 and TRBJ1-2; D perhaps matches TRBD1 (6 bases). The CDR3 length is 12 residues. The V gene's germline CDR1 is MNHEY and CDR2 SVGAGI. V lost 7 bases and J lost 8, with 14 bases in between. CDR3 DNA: TGTGCCAGCACCACTCAGGGGTGGGGCTACACCTTC. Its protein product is CASTTQGWGYTF.

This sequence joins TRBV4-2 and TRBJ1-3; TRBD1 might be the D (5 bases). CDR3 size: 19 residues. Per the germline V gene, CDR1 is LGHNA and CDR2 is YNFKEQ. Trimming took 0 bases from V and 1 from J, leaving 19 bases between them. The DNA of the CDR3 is TGTGCCAGCAGCCAAGAGGTGGGGACTAACTTCGGATCTGGAAACACCATATATTTT. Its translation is CASSQEVGTNFGSGNTIYF.

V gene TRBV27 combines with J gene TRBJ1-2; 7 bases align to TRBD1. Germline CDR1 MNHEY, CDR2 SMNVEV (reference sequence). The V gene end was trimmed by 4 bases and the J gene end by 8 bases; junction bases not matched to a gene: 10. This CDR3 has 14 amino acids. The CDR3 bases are TGTGCCAGCAGTTGGAGACAGGGTTTAGCAGGCTACACCTTC. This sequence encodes CASSWRQGLAGYTF.

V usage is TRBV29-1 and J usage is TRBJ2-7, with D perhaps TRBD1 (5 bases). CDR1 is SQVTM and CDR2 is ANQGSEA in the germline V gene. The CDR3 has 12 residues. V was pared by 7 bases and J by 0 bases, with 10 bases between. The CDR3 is CSARQFSYEQYF. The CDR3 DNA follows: TGCAGCGCGCGACAGTTCTCCTACGAGCAGTACTTC.

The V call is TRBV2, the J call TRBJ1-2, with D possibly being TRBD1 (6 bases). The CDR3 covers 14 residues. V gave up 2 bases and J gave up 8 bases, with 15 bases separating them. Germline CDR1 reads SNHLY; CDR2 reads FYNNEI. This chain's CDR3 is CASSEHRVLRGYTF. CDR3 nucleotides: TGTGCCAGCAGTGAACACAGGGTATTAAGGGGCTACACCTTC.

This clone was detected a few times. CDR3 in DNA: TGTGCCAGCAGGTTCAGACAGGGAGGAAATTCACCCCTCCACTTT. This gives the protein CASRFRQGGNSPLHF. The J gene is TRBJ1-6, the V gene TRBV2; TRBD1 matches at 7 bases. With V trimmed by 6 bases and J by 7 bases, 9 bases remained unmatched. Germline CDR1 is SNHLY and CDR2 is FYNNEI. This CDR3 spans 15 amino acids.

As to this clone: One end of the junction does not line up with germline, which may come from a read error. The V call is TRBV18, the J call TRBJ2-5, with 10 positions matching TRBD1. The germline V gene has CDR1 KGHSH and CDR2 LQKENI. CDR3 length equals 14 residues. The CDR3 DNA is TGTGCCAACTCACCCGGGACAGGGGTAGAGACCCAGTACTTC. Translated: CANSPGTGVETQYF.

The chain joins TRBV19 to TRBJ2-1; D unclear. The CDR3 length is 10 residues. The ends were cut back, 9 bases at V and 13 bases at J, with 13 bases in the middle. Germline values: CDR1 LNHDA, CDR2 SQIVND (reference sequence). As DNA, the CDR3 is TGTGCCAGCAGTGATGAAAGCCAGTTCTTC. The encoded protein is CASSDESQFF.

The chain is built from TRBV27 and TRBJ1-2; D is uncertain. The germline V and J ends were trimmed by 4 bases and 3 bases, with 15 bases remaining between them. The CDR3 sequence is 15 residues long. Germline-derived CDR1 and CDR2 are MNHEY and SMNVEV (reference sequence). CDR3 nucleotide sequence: TGTGCCAGCAGTTCCTTTGACGGGGTCCACTATGGCTACACCTTC. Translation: CASSSFDGVHYGYTF.